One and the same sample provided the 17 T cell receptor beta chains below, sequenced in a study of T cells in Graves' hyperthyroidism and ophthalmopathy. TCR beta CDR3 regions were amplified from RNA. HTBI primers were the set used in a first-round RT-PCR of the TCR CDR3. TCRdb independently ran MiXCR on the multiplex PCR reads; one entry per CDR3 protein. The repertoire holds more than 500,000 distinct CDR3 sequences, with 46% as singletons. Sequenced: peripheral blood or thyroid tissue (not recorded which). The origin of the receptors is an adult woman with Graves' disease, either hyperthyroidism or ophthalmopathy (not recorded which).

CDR3 DNA: TGCAGTGCTACCTCCGGGACAGGGGCTGGCTACACCTTC. Translating gives CSATSGTGAGYTF. This sequence joins TRBV20-1 and TRBJ1-2; TRBD1 matches at 10 bases. Germline V lookup: CDR1 DFQATT, CDR2 SNEGSKA (reference sequence). The CDR3 sequence is 13 residues long. Germline trimming cut 4 bases from V and 7 bases from J; bases unmatched to any gene: 6.

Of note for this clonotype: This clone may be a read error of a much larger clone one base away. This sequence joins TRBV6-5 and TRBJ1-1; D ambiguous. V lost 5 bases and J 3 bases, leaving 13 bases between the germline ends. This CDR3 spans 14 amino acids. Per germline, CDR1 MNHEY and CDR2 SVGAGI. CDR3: CASSEIKGYTEAFF. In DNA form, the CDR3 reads TGTGCCAGCAGTGAAATTAAAGGCTACACTGAAGCTTTCTTT.

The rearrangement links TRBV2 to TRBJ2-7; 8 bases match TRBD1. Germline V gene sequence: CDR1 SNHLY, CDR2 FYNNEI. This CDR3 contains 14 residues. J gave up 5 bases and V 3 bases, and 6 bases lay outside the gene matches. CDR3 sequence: CASSDWDRIHEQYF. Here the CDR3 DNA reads TGTGCCAGCAGTGATTGGGACAGGATCCACGAGCAGTACTTC.

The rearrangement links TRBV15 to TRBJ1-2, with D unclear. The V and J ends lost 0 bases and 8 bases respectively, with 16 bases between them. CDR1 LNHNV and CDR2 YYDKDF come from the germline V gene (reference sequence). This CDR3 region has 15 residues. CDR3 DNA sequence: TGTGCCACCAGCAGAGATCTTGTGGGAGCTGAGGGCTACACCTTC. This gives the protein CATSRDLVGAEGYTF.

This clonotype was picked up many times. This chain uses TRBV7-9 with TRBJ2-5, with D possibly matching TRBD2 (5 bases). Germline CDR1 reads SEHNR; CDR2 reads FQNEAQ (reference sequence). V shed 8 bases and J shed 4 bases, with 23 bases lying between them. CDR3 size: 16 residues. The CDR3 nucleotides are TGTGCCAGCCGAATGGGTTTGGGTGAGGGCCGAGAGACCCAGTACTTC. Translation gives CASRMGLGEGRETQYF.

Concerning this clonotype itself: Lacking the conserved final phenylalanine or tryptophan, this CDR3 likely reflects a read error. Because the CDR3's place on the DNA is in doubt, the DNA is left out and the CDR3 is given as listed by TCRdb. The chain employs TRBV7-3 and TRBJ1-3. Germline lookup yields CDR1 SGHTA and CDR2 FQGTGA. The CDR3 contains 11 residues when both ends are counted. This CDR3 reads CASSLLAGIAT.

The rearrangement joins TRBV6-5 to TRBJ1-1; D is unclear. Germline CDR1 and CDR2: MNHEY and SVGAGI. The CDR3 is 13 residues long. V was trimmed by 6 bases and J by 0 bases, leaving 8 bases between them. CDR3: CASRQFMNTEAFF. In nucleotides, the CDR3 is TGTGCCAGCAGACAGTTCATGAACACTGAAGCTTTCTTT.

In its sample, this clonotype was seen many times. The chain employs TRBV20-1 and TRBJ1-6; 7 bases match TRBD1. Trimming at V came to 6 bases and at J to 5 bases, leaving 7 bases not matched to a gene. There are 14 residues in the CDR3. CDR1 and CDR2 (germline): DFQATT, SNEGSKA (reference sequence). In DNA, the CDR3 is TGCAGTGCAACCTCCGGACAGGATAATTCACCCCTCCACTTT. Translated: CSATSGQDNSPLHF.

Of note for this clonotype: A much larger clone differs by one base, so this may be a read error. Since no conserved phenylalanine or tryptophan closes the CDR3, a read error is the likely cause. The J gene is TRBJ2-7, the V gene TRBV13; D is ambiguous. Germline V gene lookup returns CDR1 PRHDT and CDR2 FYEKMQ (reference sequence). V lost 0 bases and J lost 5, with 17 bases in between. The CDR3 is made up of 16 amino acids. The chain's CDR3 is CASSLGESDGGHEQYL. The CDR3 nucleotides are TGTGCCAGCAGCTTAGGGGAGAGTGATGGCGGCCACGAGCAGTACCTC.

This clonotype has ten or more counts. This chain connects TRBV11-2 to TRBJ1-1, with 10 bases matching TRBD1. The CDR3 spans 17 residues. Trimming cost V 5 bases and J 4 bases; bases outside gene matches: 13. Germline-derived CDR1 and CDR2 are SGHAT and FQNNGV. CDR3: CASSVNNRQGAVTEAFF. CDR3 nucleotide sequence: TGTGCCAGCAGCGTAAACAATAGACAGGGGGCGGTCACTGAAGCTTTCTTT.

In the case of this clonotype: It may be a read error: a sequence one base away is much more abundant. In nucleotides, the CDR3 is TGTGCCGGCAGCGAGAGACAGGACCTATGGGAGACCCAGTACTTC. As protein: CAGSERQDLWETQYF. The chain recombines TRBV9 with TRBJ2-5; tentatively, D is TRBD1 (6 bases). The CDR3 runs 15 residues. Germline V gene lookup returns CDR1 SGDLS and CDR2 YYNGEE.

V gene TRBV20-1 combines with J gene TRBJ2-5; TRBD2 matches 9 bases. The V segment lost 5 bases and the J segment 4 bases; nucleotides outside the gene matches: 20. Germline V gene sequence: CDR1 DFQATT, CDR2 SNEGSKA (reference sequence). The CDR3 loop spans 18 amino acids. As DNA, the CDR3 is TGCAGTGCTCTCCTAGAGGGGGTAGCGGGAGATGGGGGAGAGACCCAGTACTTC. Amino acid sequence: CSALLEGVAGDGGETQYF.

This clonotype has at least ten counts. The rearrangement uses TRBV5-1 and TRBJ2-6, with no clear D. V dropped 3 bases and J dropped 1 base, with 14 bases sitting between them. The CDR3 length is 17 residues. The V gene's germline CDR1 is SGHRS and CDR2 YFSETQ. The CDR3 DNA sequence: TGCGCCAGCAGCTCCATTACTAAACCGTCTGGGGCCAACGTCCTGACTTTC. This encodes CASSSITKPSGANVLTF. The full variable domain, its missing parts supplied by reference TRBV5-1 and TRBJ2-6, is KAGVTQTPRYLIKTRGQQVTLSCSPISGHRSVSWYQQTPGQGLQFLFEYFSETQRNKGNFPGRFSGRQFSNSRSEMNVSTLELGDSALYLCASSSITKPSGANVLTFGAGSRLTVL.

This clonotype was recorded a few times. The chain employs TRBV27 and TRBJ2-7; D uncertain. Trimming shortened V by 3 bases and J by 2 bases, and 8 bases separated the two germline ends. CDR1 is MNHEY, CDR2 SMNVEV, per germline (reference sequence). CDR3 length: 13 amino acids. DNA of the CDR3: TGTGCCAGCAGTTTCAGACTCGCCTACGAGCAGTACTTC. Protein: CASSFRLAYEQYF.

CDR3 nucleotide sequence: TGCAGTGCTACTGACGGGGGAGGCCAAGAGACCCAGTACTTC. It translates to CSATDGGGQETQYF. The V and J genes are TRBV20-1 and TRBJ2-5; perhaps TRBD2 as D (6 bases). The germline V gene encodes CDR1 DFQATT and CDR2 SNEGSKA (reference sequence). The CDR3 loop spans 14 amino acids. Between the trimmed V and J ends, which lost 4 bases and 1 base, there was a span of 13 bases.

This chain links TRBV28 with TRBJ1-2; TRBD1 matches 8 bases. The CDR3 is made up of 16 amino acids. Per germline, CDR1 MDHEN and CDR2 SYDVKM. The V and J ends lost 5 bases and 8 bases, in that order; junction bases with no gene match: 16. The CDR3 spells CASSHLWEGTGGGYTF. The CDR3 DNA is TGTGCCAGCAGTCACCTATGGGAGGGGACAGGAGGCGGCTACACCTTC.

CDR3 sequence: CASSEKAGEKLFF. CDR3 nucleotides: TGTGCCAGCAGTGAAAAAGCGGGGGAAAAACTGTTTTTT. This chain joins TRBV25-1 and TRBJ1-4, with D unresolved. V was shortened by 2 bases and J by 8 bases, with 9 bases between the two germline ends. The germline gives CDR1 MGHDK, CDR2 SYGVNS. The CDR3 totals 13 residues.